This T cell receptor (beta chain) was captured by sequencing in a study of brain metastases from non-small cell lung cancer. Study results and caveats: T-cell infiltration was lower in brain metastases than primaries (P < 0.001).

Germline V gene lookup returns CDR1 MRHNA and CDR2 SNTAGT. This CDR3 region has 16 residues. J gave up 8 bases and V 0 bases, and 7 bases lay outside the gene matches. The method was immunoSEQ multiplex PCR; TCRdb's version includes in-frame clones alone and lacks a portion of them. Among thousands of clones listed, around 91% were seen once. Regarding this clone: The antigen is unknown.

The V call is TRBV6-4, the J call TRBJ2-1; TRBD2 matches 10 bases. Sequencing was done on a sample of primary lung tumor tissue. This TCR was sampled from a donor at least 40 years old with non-small cell lung cancer. The CDR3 DNA reads as TGTGCCAGCAGTGACTCCGGAGCGGGGGGGCGTTATGAGCAGTTCTTC. Translating it yields CASSDSGAGGRYEQFF.